These 26 T cell receptor beta chains originate from one sample sequenced in a study of blood T cell repertoires in COVID-19. Measured with immunoSEQ multiplex PCR; TCRdb has only the in-frame clones, and not every one. Altogether about 170,000 clones are present, almost 85% being singletons, with the ten largest covering around an eighth. Material for sequencing was peripheral blood. Source of these receptors: a man aged 18 to 29 with active or convalescent COVID-19.

The V and J genes are TRBV2 and TRBJ2-1; 14 bases are shared with TRBD2. This CDR3 has 17 amino acids. The germline V gene encodes CDR1 SNHLY and CDR2 FYNNEI. Trimming cost V 5 bases and J 6 bases; bases outside gene matches: 9. The CDR3 loop is CASSPNGLAGGLNEQFF. The CDR3 DNA is TGTGCCAGCAGTCCAAACGGACTAGCGGGGGGTCTCAATGAGCAGTTCTTC.

The rearrangement joins TRBV6-2 or TRBV6-3 to TRBJ1-5; TRBD1 agrees at 12 bases. Germline lookup yields CDR1 MNHEY and CDR2 SVGEGT. The ends lost 6 bases at V and 1 base at J; junction bases unmatched: 10. The CDR3 contains 18 residues. In DNA form, the CDR3 reads TGTGCCAGCAGCCCCGCAAGCGGGACAGGGGGCAGCAATCAGCCCCAGCATTTT. Protein sequence: CASSPASGTGGSNQPQHF.

This chain connects TRBV6-5 to TRBJ1-2; the D is unclear. This CDR3 comprises 13 residues. Germline V lookup: CDR1 MNHEY, CDR2 SVGAGI. V shed 2 bases and J shed 4 bases, with 8 bases lying between them. CDR3 residues: CASSYSGFYGYTF. The DNA of the CDR3 is TGTGCCAGCAGTTACAGCGGGTTCTATGGCTACACCTTC.

The chain has TRBV18 and TRBJ2-1; TRBD2 aligns across 10 bases. CDR1 and CDR2 (germline): KGHSH, LQKENI. Trimming at V came to 3 bases and at J to 7 bases, leaving 6 bases not matched to a gene. CDR3 size: 15 residues. The DNA for the CDR3 is TGTGCCAGCTCACCTCTAGCGGGGGTGTGGAATGAGCAGTTCTTC. Its translation is CASSPLAGVWNEQFF.

This clone appeared once. The CDR3 sequence: CASSARDSHITTNEKLFF. The CDR3 bases are TGTGCCAGCAGCGCCCGGGACAGCCATATAACAACTAATGAAAAACTGTTTTTT. The V gene is TRBV9, the J gene TRBJ1-4, with 7 bases matching TRBD1. The germline gives CDR1 SGDLS, CDR2 YYNGEE. CDR3 length: 18 residues. Trimming took 3 bases from V and 0 from J; bases not matched to a gene: 11.

This chain links TRBV3-1 (or the pseudogene TRBV3-2) with TRBJ2-2, with 10 positions matching TRBD1. The CDR3 is made up of 15 amino acids. Germline loops: CDR1 LGHDT, CDR2 YNNKEL (reference sequence). V lost 11 bases and J lost 3; bases outside the gene matches: 9. CDR3 nucleotides: TGTGCCTGCTCCCTCGGGACAGGGGACACCGGGGAGCTGTTTTTT. Its protein product is CACSLGTGDTGELFF.

This chain uses TRBV19 with TRBJ2-3, with TRBD2 matching 9 bases. V gave up 5 bases and J gave up 2 bases; unmatched junction bases: 8. The CDR3 totals 16 residues. Germline V gene data show CDR1 as LNHDA and CDR2 as SQIVND (reference sequence). For the CDR3, the DNA is TGTGCCAGTAGTCCAAGGCTAGCGGGAATCACAGATACGCAGTATTTT. Translation gives CASSPRLAGITDTQYF.

The chain couples TRBV19 to TRBJ1-2; the D gene is possibly TRBD1 (5 bases). CDR3 length equals 14 residues. Trimming stripped 7 bases from V and 5 bases from J, with 17 bases between. Germline assignment: CDR1 LNHDA and CDR2 SQIVND (reference sequence). CDR3 loop: CASTPLGPKYGYTF. CDR3 DNA sequence: TGTGCCAGTACCCCTCTGGGGCCGAAGTATGGCTACACCTTC. The complete variable domain, with remaining parts taken from reference TRBV19 and TRBJ1-2, reads DGGITQSPKYLFRKEGQNVTLSCEQNLNHDAMYWYRQDPGQGLRLIYYSQIVNDFQKGDIAEGYSVSREKKESFPLTVTSAQKNPTAFYLCASTPLGPKYGYTFGSGTRLTVV.

The chain employs TRBV3-1 (or the pseudogene TRBV3-2) and TRBJ2-3, with D possibly TRBD1 on 5 matching bases. CDR1 LGHDT and CDR2 YNNKEL come from the germline V gene (reference sequence). The CDR3 covers 16 residues. Trimming pared 1 base from V and 3 bases from J, leaving 14 bases between. The CDR3 DNA sequence: TGTGCCAGCAGCCAAGCCCCAGTAGGGGCTACAGATACGCAGTATTTT. This sequence encodes CASSQAPVGATDTQYF.

A word on this clone: At one of its ends the junction is not consistent with the germline gene, which may arise from a read error. The chain links TRBV6-2 or TRBV6-3 to TRBJ2-7; possibly TRBD2 for D (7 bases). From germline, CDR1 is MNHEY and CDR2 SVGEGT. This CDR3 has 14 amino acids. CDR3 residues: CASSYGGLAARGDF. The CDR3 region has the DNA TGTGCCAGCAGTTACGGGGGCCTAGCGGCGAGAGGGGACTTC.

The V gene is TRBV29-1, the J gene TRBJ2-5; D uncertain. The V end was cut by 4 bases, the J end by 5 bases, with 14 bases between. The CDR3 totals 13 residues. Germline values: CDR1 SQVTM, CDR2 ANQGSEA. CDR3 amino acids: CSVAPVQLETQYF. CDR3 DNA sequence: TGCAGCGTTGCCCCGGTACAGCTCGAGACCCAGTACTTC.

Only a few counts were recorded for this clone. V usage is TRBV6-2 or TRBV6-3 and J usage is TRBJ1-6; TRBD1 is a possible D gene (5 bases). From germline, CDR1 is MNHEY and CDR2 SVGEGT. V lost 10 bases and J 4 bases, leaving 17 bases between the germline ends. The CDR3 contains 15 residues. The CDR3 sequence: CATRPGGAYNSPLHF. CDR3 in DNA: TGTGCCACCCGCCCAGGTGGGGCGTATAATTCACCCCTCCACTTT.

The V and J genes are TRBV5-4 and TRBJ2-5; 15 bases align to TRBD2. V trimming: 3 bases; J trimming: 2 bases; junction bases outside the gene matches: 2. Germline V gives CDR1 SGHNT, CDR2 YYREEE (reference sequence). CDR3 length: 16 amino acids. In DNA form, the CDR3 reads TGTGCCAGCAGCTGGGGGACTAGCGGGGGGCAAGAGACCCAGTACTTC. Translation gives CASSWGTSGGQETQYF.

The chain links TRBV3-1 (or the pseudogene TRBV3-2) to TRBJ2-2; possibly TRBD1 for D (6 bases). Germline V lookup: CDR1 LGHDT, CDR2 YNNKEL (reference sequence). The CDR3 totals 15 residues. Trimming took off 4 bases at V and 0 bases at J, with 9 bases between the two ends. CDR3 loop: CASSPTGANTGELFF. In DNA form, the CDR3 reads TGTGCCAGCAGCCCGACAGGAGCGAACACCGGGGAGCTGTTTTTT.

The J gene is TRBJ2-1, the V gene TRBV7-6, with a possible D match to TRBD2 (5 bases). Per the germline V gene, CDR1 is SGHVS and CDR2 is FNYEAQ. The CDR3 extends over 21 amino acids. V gave up 6 bases and J gave up 0 bases, with 30 bases separating them. CDR3 bases: TGTGCCAGCAGTTCCCAAGGGCGGCGGCTGGCCGGGGAGAGCTCCTACAATGAGCAGTTCTTC. It is translated as CASSSQGRRLAGESSYNEQFF.

V usage is TRBV5-6 and J usage is TRBJ2-2, with a weak D call TRBD2 (6 bases). V lost 2 bases and J lost 1, with 9 bases in between. Germline V gene sequence: CDR1 SGHDT, CDR2 YYEEEE. The CDR3 has 15 amino acids. The CDR3 protein is CASSFLGRNTGELFF. DNA for the CDR3: TGTGCCAGCAGCTTCCTCGGGAGGAACACCGGGGAGCTGTTTTTT.

This chain connects TRBV4-2 to TRBJ2-3; 10 bases are a match to TRBD2. The CDR3 runs to 17 residues. Germline V gene lookup returns CDR1 LGHNA and CDR2 YNFKEQ. V was pared by 0 bases and J by 5 bases, with 8 bases of the junction left unmatched. The CDR3 coding sequence is TGTGCCAGCAGCCAAGAGGCTAGCGGGAGTATTATAGATACGCAGTATTTT. This encodes CASSQEASGSIIDTQYF.

The J gene is TRBJ1-1, the V gene TRBV7-2; D may be TRBD1 (6 bases). The CDR3 is 13 residues long. The ends were cut back, 5 bases at V and 3 bases at J, with 10 bases in the middle. CDR1 is SGHTA, CDR2 FQGNSA, per germline. The CDR3 DNA sequence: TGTGCCAGCAGCCCGGACAGTTACACTGAAGCTTTCTTT. The encoded protein is CASSPDSYTEAFF.

V is TRBV5-1 and J is TRBJ2-5; maybe TRBD2 (6 bases). Germline V lookup: CDR1 SGHRS, CDR2 YFSETQ. The length of the CDR3 is 14 residues. Trimming removed 0 bases from V and 5 bases from J, with 11 bases in between. CDR3 residues: CASSLANSGETQYF. In DNA, the CDR3 is TGCGCCAGCAGCTTGGCGAACAGCGGGGAGACCCAGTACTTC. The full variable domain, its missing parts supplied by reference TRBV5-1 and TRBJ2-5, is KAGVTQTPRYLIKTRGQQVTLSCSPISGHRSVSWYQQTPGQGLQFLFEYFSETQRNKGNFPGRFSGRQFSNSRSEMNVSTLELGDSALYLCASSLANSGETQYFGPGTRLLVL.

The chain uses TRBV5-1 and TRBJ2-3, with D possibly being TRBD2 (6 bases). This CDR3 is 15 amino acids long. Germline V gives CDR1 SGHRS, CDR2 YFSETQ. Trimming removed 0 bases from V and 5 bases from J, with 13 bases in between. The CDR3 nucleotides read TGCGCCAGCAGCTTGGAAAAGCGGGTGGGAGATACGCAGTATTTT. Translating gives CASSLEKRVGDTQYF.

For the CDR3, the DNA is TGCGCCAGCAGGGCCGGGACAGGGGGAGATACGCAGTATTTT. Translating gives CASRAGTGGDTQYF. The chain uses TRBV5-1 and TRBJ2-3; 11 bases line up with TRBD1. Germline V gene data show CDR1 as SGHRS and CDR2 as YFSETQ. V dropped 5 bases and J dropped 5; count of bases not matched to a gene: 4. This CDR3 has 14 amino acids.

V and J are TRBV6-6 and TRBJ2-5; 10 positions agree with TRBD2. Germline V CDR1 and CDR2: MNHNY, SVGAGI (reference sequence). J lost 5 bases, V lost 8 bases, and 8 bases had no gene match. This CDR3 contains 14 residues. In DNA, the CDR3 is TGTGCCAGCGTAAGCGGGGGGGCCCAGGAGACCCAGTACTTC. Translating it yields CASVSGGAQETQYF.

The V and J genes are TRBV7-9 and TRBJ1-5; 8 bases match TRBD1. The trim removed 5 bases at V and 3 bases at J, leaving 6 bases unmatched. CDR1 SEHNR and CDR2 FQNEAQ come from the germline V gene (reference sequence). This CDR3 spans 15 amino acids. CDR3 DNA: TGTGCCAGCAGCCAAGGACAGGGTGCCAATCAGCCCCAGCATTTT. Translating gives CASSQGQGANQPQHF. Together with reference TRBV7-9 and TRBJ1-5, the CDR3 gives the full variable domain: DTGVSQNPRHKITKRGQNVTFRCDPISEHNRLYWYRQTLGQGPEFLTYFQNEAQLEKSRLLSDRFSAERPKGSFSTLEIQRTEQGDSAMYLCASSQGQGANQPQHFGDGTRLSIL.

The chain joins TRBV6-5 to TRBJ2-1; TRBD1 matches 9 bases. This CDR3 spans 15 amino acids. After removal of 3 bases from V and 6 bases from J, the junction contained 6 bases not matched to a gene. Germline V lookup: CDR1 MNHEY, CDR2 SVGAGI. CDR3: CASSYDPGQGNEQFF. Here the CDR3 DNA reads TGTGCCAGCAGTTATGACCCGGGACAGGGCAATGAGCAGTTCTTC.

Concerning this clone: Mismatch with germline at one junction end may stem from a read error. The chain carries TRBV7-9 and TRBJ2-3; 9 nucleotides align to TRBD1. The V gene's germline CDR1 is SEHNR and CDR2 FQNEAQ (reference sequence). This CDR3 is built from 13 residues. The CDR3 DNA reads TGTGCCAGCAGCTTAAATGGAGGCCGGGACAGGGACTTT. As protein: CASSLNGGRDRDF.

The chain uses TRBV10-2 and TRBJ1-4, with TRBD1 matching 8 bases. V shed 2 bases and J 5 bases; nucleotides not matched to a gene: 1. Germline lookup yields CDR1 WSHSY and CDR2 SAAADI. The CDR3 is 14 amino acids. Here the CDR3 reads CASSERTGNEKLFF. The CDR3 bases are TGCGCCAGCAGTGAGAGGACAGGGAATGAAAAACTGTTTTTT.